This T cell receptor (beta chain) was identified during a study of preoperative IRX-2 immunotherapy in early breast cancer. Treatment defined: preoperative locoregional IRX-2 cytokine immunotherapy. This phase Ib study tested locoregional IRX-2 cytokine immunotherapy given before surgery. The CDR3 is made up of 14 amino acids. From germline, CDR1 is SSHAT and CDR2 FNYEAQ (reference sequence). The V and J ends lost 2 bases and 1 base respectively, with 8 bases between them. Sequenced by immunoSEQ multiplex PCR; TCRdb stores in-frame clones only, minus some. The table shows some 19,000 clones, with around four fifths occurring only once.

The sample here was lymph node tissue, taken after IRX-2 immunotherapy. The TCR was taken from a human donor with breast cancer. The chain links TRBV7-7 to TRBJ1-1, with D perhaps matching TRBD1 (5 bases). This CDR3 is CASSLKGSNTEAFF. CDR3 bases: TGTGCCAGCAGCTTAAAGGGGTCGAACACTGAAGCTTTCTTT.